The 23 T cell receptor beta chains below all came from one sample that was sequenced in a study of early T cells in non-severe SARS-CoV-2 infection. TCRdb re-analysed the 5' RACE reads in MiXCR, keeping a single row per CDR3 protein. The sample consists of around 77,000 distinct CDR3 sequences, roughly 15% of them appearing once. This sample comprised whole blood, obtained at baseline. The receptors were sampled from an adult who was a healthcare worker with PCR-confirmed SARS-CoV-2 infection or an uninfected control (not recorded which).

This clonotype was counted ten times or more. This rearrangement joins TRBV20-1 to TRBJ1-1; 9 bases match TRBD1. CDR3 length equals 14 residues. Germline values: CDR1 DFQATT, CDR2 SNEGSKA (reference sequence). V dropped 4 bases and J dropped 1; count of bases not matched to a gene: 4. The CDR3 sequence: CSAKGDRANTEAFF. The DNA of the CDR3 is TGCAGTGCTAAGGGGGACAGGGCGAACACTGAAGCTTTCTTT.

This clonotype came up many times. The V and J genes are TRBV11-3 and TRBJ2-1; D is tentatively TRBD1 or TRBD2 (5 bases each). This CDR3 is 13 amino acids long. V lost 7 bases and J 8 bases, leaving 15 bases between the germline ends. Germline lookup yields CDR1 SGHNT and CDR2 YENEEA. The CDR3 coding sequence is TGTGCCAGCACAAACCCTGGGGACCATGAGCAGTTCTTC. It codes for CASTNPGDHEQFF.

There are a few counts of this clonotype. CDR3 nucleotides: TGCAGTGCCATTACCAACCCCGAGCAGTTCTTC. Translated, it gives CSAITNPEQFF. The J gene is TRBJ2-1, the V gene TRBV20-1; D gene unclear. The CDR3 runs 11 residues. V was cut by 6 bases and J by 10 bases, with 13 bases left in between. Germline V lookup: CDR1 DFQATT, CDR2 SNEGSKA (reference sequence).

This clonotype appeared a few times. This rearrangement joins TRBV29-1 to TRBJ2-3; D uncertain. Trimming removed 3 bases at V and 6 bases at J, with 10 bases between. The V gene's germline CDR1 is SQVTM and CDR2 ANQGSEA. The CDR3 totals 12 residues. CDR3 DNA: TGCAGCGTTGATGGTGTCCTGGATACGCAGTATTTT. Protein sequence: CSVDGVLDTQYF.

The chain combines TRBV28 with TRBJ2-1, with a weak D call TRBD1 (6 bases). The germline V gene has CDR1 MDHEN and CDR2 SYDVKM. V was cut by 6 bases and J by 0 bases, with 12 bases left in between. The CDR3 extends over 15 amino acids. The CDR3 sequence is CASRSRTASYNEQFF. In nucleotides, the CDR3 is TGTGCCAGCAGATCTCGGACAGCCTCCTACAATGAGCAGTTCTTC.

There are a few counts of this clonotype. The V and J genes are TRBV28 and TRBJ2-7, with D hard to call. From germline, CDR1 is MDHEN and CDR2 SYDVKM. V was pared by 4 bases and J by 5 bases, with 6 bases between. CDR3 length: 11 amino acids. The CDR3 coding sequence is TGTGCCAGCAGTTCCCCGCACGAGCAGTACTTC. Its translation: CASSSPHEQYF.

The table lists this clonotype with many counts. The chain links TRBV20-1 to TRBJ1-5; the D gene is possibly TRBD1 (6 bases). The V gene lost 0 bases and the J gene lost 4 bases, with 10 bases spanning the gap. The CDR3 contains 14 residues. The germline V gene has CDR1 DFQATT and CDR2 SNEGSKA (reference sequence). CDR3 bases: TGCAGTGCTAGAGATCTGAGGGGGAATCAGCCCCAGCATTTT. Its translation: CSARDLRGNQPQHF.

This chain joins TRBV7-3 and TRBJ1-1; no firm D call. Germline-derived CDR1 and CDR2 are SGHTA and FQGTGA. The CDR3 length is 13 residues. V lost 3 bases and J lost 0, with 5 bases in between. CDR3 loop: CASSFDLNTEAFF. The CDR3 DNA sequence: TGTGCCAGCAGCTTTGACCTGAACACTGAAGCTTTCTTT.

This clonotype was counted many times. The genes are TRBV7-2 and TRBJ2-7; D perhaps matches TRBD2 (5 bases). CDR3 length equals 14 residues. Germline V gene data show CDR1 as SGHTA and CDR2 as FQGNSA. Trimming took 0 bases from V and 5 from J, leaving 11 bases between them. The CDR3: CASSLAGADDEQYF. CDR3 nucleotides: TGTGCCAGCAGCTTAGCGGGAGCAGATGACGAGCAGTACTTC.

In its sample, this clonotype was seen a few times. The chain carries TRBV9 and TRBJ2-3, with 8 nucleotides matching TRBD2. The CDR3 runs 14 residues. V shed 4 bases and J 6 bases; nucleotides not matched to a gene: 7. Germline V gene sequence: CDR1 SGDLS, CDR2 YYNGEE. The CDR3 is CASSLSGKMDTQYF. DNA of the CDR3: TGTGCCAGCAGCCTTAGCGGGAAGATGGATACGCAGTATTTT.

The chain is built from TRBV18 and TRBJ2-7; 8 bases agree with TRBD1. Trimming cost V 3 bases and J 3 bases; bases outside gene matches: 1. The CDR3 extends over 13 amino acids. Germline values: CDR1 KGHSH, CDR2 LQKENI. CDR3 sequence reads: CASSPGQDYEQYF. For the CDR3, the DNA is TGTGCCAGCTCACCGGGACAGGACTACGAGCAGTACTTC.

This chain links TRBV6-5 with TRBJ2-2; the match to TRBD1 covers 7 bases. The V gene end was trimmed by 5 bases and the J gene end by 6 bases; junction bases not matched to a gene: 9. CDR1 and CDR2 from the germline V gene are MNHEY and SVGAGI. This CDR3 contains 15 residues. CDR3 in amino acids: CASSLGTVSAGELFF. CDR3 DNA sequence: TGTGCCAGCAGTCTGGGGACAGTTTCGGCCGGGGAGCTGTTTTTT.

This clonotype was seen more than once but under ten times. The rearrangement joins TRBV21-1 to TRBJ2-1. TRBV21-1 is shown as a pseudogene. The CDR3 contains 12 residues. The CDR3 DNA is TGTGCCAGCAGCAAAGCGCTGGTTGAGCAGTTCTTC. This sequence encodes CASSKALVEQFF.

This clonotype was counted many times. This sequence joins TRBV27 and TRBJ2-3; no reliable D call. This CDR3 is 12 amino acids long. Per the germline V gene, CDR1 is MNHEY and CDR2 is SMNVEV (reference sequence). The V end lost 5 bases, the J end lost 0 bases, and 3 bases lay between the germline ends. For the CDR3, the DNA is TGTGCCAGCAGTGAAAGCACAGATACGCAGTATTTT. It translates to CASSESTDTQYF.

The V gene is TRBV14, the J gene TRBJ2-1; D is unclear. The CDR3 runs 14 residues. CDR1 and CDR2 from the germline V gene are SGHDN and FVKESK. Trimming stripped 1 base from V and 9 bases from J, with 13 bases between. The CDR3 coding sequence is TGTGCCAGCAGCCAAGCCGGACGACGGGTTGAGCAGTTCTTC. This encodes CASSQAGRRVEQFF.

This clonotype is categorized as medium-sized (0.01 to 0.1%). This chain links TRBV29-1 with TRBJ2-1; D is perhaps TRBD2 (5 bases). From germline, CDR1 is SQVTM and CDR2 ANQGSEA. Trimming left V 3 bases short and J 2 bases short, with 14 bases between. The length of the CDR3 is 15 residues. The DNA of the CDR3 is TGCAGCGTTGACGAAGGAGGTGGGCCCTACAATGAGCAGTTCTTC. This codes for CSVDEGGGPYNEQFF.

The chain couples TRBV11-2 to TRBJ1-2; D is uncertain. Looked up from germline, CDR1 is SGHAT and CDR2 is FQNNGV. Trimming took 7 bases from V and 2 from J, leaving 17 bases between them. The CDR3 is made up of 15 amino acids. CDR3 DNA: TGTGCCAGCACCCCCGAGCGACTAAACAACTATGGCTACACCTTC. It encodes CASTPERLNNYGYTF. Variable domain in full (rest from reference TRBV11-2 and TRBJ1-2): EAGVAQSPRYKIIEKRQSVAFWCNPISGHATLYWYQQILGQGPKLLIQFQNNGVVDDSQLPKDRFSAERLKGVDSTLKIQPAKLEDSAVYLCASTPERLNNYGYTFGSGTRLTVV.

This clonotype was recorded at least ten times. The chain employs TRBV11-1 and TRBJ2-5; weak D call: TRBD2 (6 bases). The V end was cut by 5 bases, the J end by 3 bases, with 10 bases between. This CDR3 has 13 residues. Germline values: CDR1 SGHAT, CDR2 FQDESV (reference sequence). For the CDR3, the DNA is TGTGCCAGCAGCCCTCCGGGAGAAGAGACCCAGTACTTC. The encoded protein is CASSPPGEETQYF. The variable domain in full, completed from reference TRBV11-1 and TRBJ2-5, reads EAEVAQSPRYKITEKSQAVAFWCDPISGHATLYWYRQILGQGPELLVQFQDESVVDDSQLPKDRFSAERLKGVDSTLKIQPAELGDSAMYLCASSPPGEETQYFGPGTRLLVL.

This clonotype was recorded at least ten times. The chain recombines TRBV10-1 with TRBJ1-6, with a possible D match to TRBD1 (5 bases). V shed 5 bases and J shed 2 bases, with 10 bases lying between them. Germline V gene data show CDR1 as WNHNN and CDR2 as SYGVQD (reference sequence). This CDR3 is built from 15 residues. The CDR3 spells CASSSDNAYNSPLHF. Written as DNA, the CDR3 is TGCGCCAGCAGTTCGGACAATGCCTATAATTCACCCCTCCACTTT.

This chain connects TRBV19 to TRBJ2-1; D is unresolved. The germline V and J ends were trimmed by 4 bases and 7 bases, with 5 bases remaining between them. CDR3 length equals 11 residues. CDR1 is LNHDA, CDR2 SQIVND, per germline (reference sequence). CDR3 amino acids: CASSNLNEQFF. CDR3 sequence (DNA): TGTGCCAGTAGTAATCTAAATGAGCAGTTCTTC.

The chain employs TRBV28 and TRBJ2-7; 10 bases line up with TRBD2. V lost 1 base and J lost 2; bases outside the gene matches: 5. There are 16 residues in the CDR3. Germline CDR1 and CDR2: MDHEN and SYDVKM. CDR3: CASSLSPLAGAYEQYF. As DNA, the CDR3 is TGTGCCAGCAGTTTATCCCCCCTAGCGGGGGCCTACGAGCAGTACTTC.

This clonotype was seen more than once but under ten times. The V gene is TRBV13, the J gene TRBJ2-2; the D gene is possibly TRBD1 (5 bases). The germline V gene encodes CDR1 PRHDT and CDR2 FYEKMQ (reference sequence). V was trimmed by 0 bases and J by 6 bases, leaving 8 bases between them. The length of the CDR3 is 14 residues. CDR3 loop: CASSLGGVAGELFF. CDR3 nucleotides: TGTGCCAGCAGCTTAGGAGGGGTAGCCGGGGAGCTGTTTTTT.

This clonotype came up many times. The V gene is TRBV7-6, the J gene TRBJ2-1; D might be TRBD2 (5 bases). This CDR3 spans 18 amino acids. Germline V gene lookup returns CDR1 SGHVS and CDR2 FNYEAQ. V lost 5 bases and J lost 0, with 20 bases in between. The CDR3: CASSLTGSDFGSYNEQFF. The CDR3 DNA follows: TGTGCCAGCAGCCTCACTGGTAGCGACTTCGGCTCCTACAATGAGCAGTTCTTC.